This TCR beta chain was sequenced during a study of blood T cells in healthy people across ages. This CDR3 has 19 amino acids. Through a sample-barcoded 5' primer and a J-beta primer mix, a second PCR was run for roughly 6 to 11 cycles. MiXCR, applied by TCRdb to the 5' RACE reads, yields one record per CDR3 protein. The profile covers around 850,000 distinct CDR3 sequences, with under 40% appearing a single time and 10% to 15% taken by the ten largest. This clonotype came up a few times. The source of this sequence is a man aged 18 to 30 in good health. The genes are TRBV21-1 and TRBJ2-3; the D call TRBD2 from the table was never checked on the DNA. TRBV21-1 is noted as a pseudogene. Sequences were obtained from blood. The CDR3: CASSKGLSERSISTDTQYF. The DNA for the CDR3 is TGTGCCAGCAGCAAAGGGTTATCAGAGCGGTCAATAAGCACAGATACGCAGTATTTT.